This T cell receptor (beta chain) comes out of a study of beta chain features in type 1 diabetes. In total, each donor contributed a single heparinised blood draw that averaged roughly 100 mL. A sort by CD45RO/CCR7/CD25/CD127/CD95/CD27 yielded CD4+ naive, central memory, regulatory and stem cell-like memory cells. V gave up 6 bases and J gave up 3 bases, with 14 bases separating them. The germline V gene encodes CDR1 SNHLY and CDR2 FYNNEI. The CDR3 spans 14 residues. cDNA synthesis used the whole RNA isolate, giving expressed TCRB sequences. The assay was immunoSEQ multiplex PCR, and TCRdb's table has in-frame clones only and misses some. The sample carries under 900,000 clones, roughly a sixth recorded once.

The origin of this receptor is a young woman in good health. The chain recombines TRBV2 with TRBJ2-5; D is perhaps TRBD1 (5 bases). Material: naive CD4+ T cells from blood. CDR3 protein: CASSRVTGKETQYF. CDR3 nucleotide sequence: TGTGCCAGCAGCAGGGTGACTGGGAAAGAGACCCAGTACTTC.